These 3 T cell receptor beta chains share one sample of origin, sequenced in a study of T cell responses to AZD1222 COVID-19 vaccine. Clones were read by immunoSEQ multiplex PCR, and TCRdb kept only the in-frame ones, dropping some. The sample contains tens of thousands of clones, about 88% of which appear only once. The input for sequencing was peripheral blood, taken on day 0 of AZD1222 vaccination. The receptors come from an adult in good health.

This clone was observed a single time. The V and J genes are TRBV6-5 and TRBJ1-3; D remains unclear. Germline lookup yields CDR1 MNHEY and CDR2 SVGAGI. The CDR3 has 15 amino acids. Trimming cost V 6 bases and J 1 base, with 13 bases left between them. DNA for the CDR3: TGTGCCAGCAGCGGGCGAGGAGGGTCTGGAAACACCATATATTTT. Translation gives CASSGRGGSGNTIYF.

V is TRBV6-5 and J is TRBJ1-1; 10 positions match TRBD1. The germline V gene has CDR1 MNHEY and CDR2 SVGAGI. The CDR3 totals 14 residues. V lost 4 bases and J lost 6; bases outside the gene matches: 5. CDR3 coding DNA: TGTGCCAGCAGTTCGACAGGGGGCGTGGCTGAAGCTTTCTTT. This translates into CASSSTGGVAEAFF.

The chain employs TRBV18 and TRBJ1-5; unclear D gene. Trimming cost V 4 bases and J 1 base, with 8 bases left between them. The CDR3 is made up of 14 amino acids. Germline values: CDR1 KGHSH, CDR2 LQKENI. The CDR3 here is CASSLGRSNQPQHF. CDR3 coding DNA: TGTGCCAGCTCACTGGGCAGGAGCAATCAGCCCCAGCATTTT.